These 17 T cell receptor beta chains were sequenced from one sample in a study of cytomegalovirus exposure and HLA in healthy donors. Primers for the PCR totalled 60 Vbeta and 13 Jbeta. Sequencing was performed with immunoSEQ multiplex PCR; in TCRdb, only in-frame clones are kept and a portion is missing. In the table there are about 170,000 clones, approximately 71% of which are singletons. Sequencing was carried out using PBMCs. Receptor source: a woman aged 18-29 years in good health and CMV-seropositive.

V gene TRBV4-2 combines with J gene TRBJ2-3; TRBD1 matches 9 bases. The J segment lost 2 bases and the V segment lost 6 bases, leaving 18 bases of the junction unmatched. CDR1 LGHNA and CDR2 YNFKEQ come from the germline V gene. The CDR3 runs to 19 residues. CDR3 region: CASSPPRTGVLVVTDTQYF. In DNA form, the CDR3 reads TGTGCCAGCAGTCCCCCACGGACAGGGGTCTTGGTGGTCACAGATACGCAGTATTTT.

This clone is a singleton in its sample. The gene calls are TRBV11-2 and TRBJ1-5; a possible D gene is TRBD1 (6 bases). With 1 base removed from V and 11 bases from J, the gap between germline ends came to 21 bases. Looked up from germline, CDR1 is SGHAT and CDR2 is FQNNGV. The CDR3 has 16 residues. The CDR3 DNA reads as TGTGCCAGCAGCTTAGGTCAGGGGAGATATCAAATGGCCCAGCATTTT. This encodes CASSLGQGRYQMAQHF.

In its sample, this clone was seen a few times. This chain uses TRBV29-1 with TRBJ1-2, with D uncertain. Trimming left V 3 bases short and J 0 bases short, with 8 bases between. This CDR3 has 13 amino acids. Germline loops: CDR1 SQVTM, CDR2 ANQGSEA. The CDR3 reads CSVELPTNYGYTF. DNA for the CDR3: TGCAGCGTTGAGCTACCAACTAACTATGGCTACACCTTC.

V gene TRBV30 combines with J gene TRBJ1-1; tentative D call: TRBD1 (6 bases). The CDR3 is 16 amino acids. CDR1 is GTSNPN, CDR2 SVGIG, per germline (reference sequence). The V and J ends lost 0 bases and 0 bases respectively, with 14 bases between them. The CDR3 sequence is CAWSVLGQRLNTEAFF. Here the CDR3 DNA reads TGTGCCTGGAGTGTACTTGGACAGCGGCTGAACACTGAAGCTTTCTTT.

CDR3 region: CASSYRGQDGYTF. The CDR3 bases are TGCGCCAGCAGCTACAGGGGGCAGGATGGCTACACCTTC. The chain combines TRBV5-1 with TRBJ1-2, with TRBD1 matching over 9 bases. Germline trimming cut 3 bases from V and 6 bases from J; bases unmatched to any gene: 3. Germline CDR1 reads SGHRS; CDR2 reads YFSETQ. This CDR3 region has 13 residues.

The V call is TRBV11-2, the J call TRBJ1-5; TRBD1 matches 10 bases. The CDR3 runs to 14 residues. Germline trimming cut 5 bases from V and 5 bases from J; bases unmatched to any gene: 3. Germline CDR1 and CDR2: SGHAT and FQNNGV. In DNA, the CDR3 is TGTGCCAGCAGCCGCGGGACAGGGGATCAGCCCCAGCATTTT. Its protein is CASSRGTGDQPQHF.

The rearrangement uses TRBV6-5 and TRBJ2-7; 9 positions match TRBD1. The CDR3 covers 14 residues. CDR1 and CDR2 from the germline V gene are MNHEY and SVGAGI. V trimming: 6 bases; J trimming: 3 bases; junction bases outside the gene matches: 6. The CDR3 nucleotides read TGTGCCAGCAGACTCGGGACAGGGCACTACGAGCAGTACTTC. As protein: CASRLGTGHYEQYF.

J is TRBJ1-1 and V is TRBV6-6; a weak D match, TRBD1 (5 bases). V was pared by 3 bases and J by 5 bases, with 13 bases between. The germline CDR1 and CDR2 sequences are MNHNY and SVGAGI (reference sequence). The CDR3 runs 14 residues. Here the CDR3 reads CASSYDGGGTEAFF. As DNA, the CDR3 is TGTGCCAGCAGTTATGACGGGGGGGGGACTGAAGCTTTCTTT.

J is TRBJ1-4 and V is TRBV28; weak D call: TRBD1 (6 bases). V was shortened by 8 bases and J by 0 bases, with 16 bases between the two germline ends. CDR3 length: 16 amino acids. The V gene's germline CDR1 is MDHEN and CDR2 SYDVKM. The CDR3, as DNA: TGTGCCAGCGGGGCAGGGGCCATCACAACTAATGAAAAACTGTTTTTT. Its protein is CASGAGAITTNEKLFF.

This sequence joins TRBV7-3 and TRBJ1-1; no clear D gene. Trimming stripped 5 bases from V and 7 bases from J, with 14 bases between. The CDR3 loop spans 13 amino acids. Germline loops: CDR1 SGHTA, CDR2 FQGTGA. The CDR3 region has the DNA TGTGCCAGCAGCCCCGACATGGATAGTGAAGCTTTCTTT. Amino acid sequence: CASSPDMDSEAFF.

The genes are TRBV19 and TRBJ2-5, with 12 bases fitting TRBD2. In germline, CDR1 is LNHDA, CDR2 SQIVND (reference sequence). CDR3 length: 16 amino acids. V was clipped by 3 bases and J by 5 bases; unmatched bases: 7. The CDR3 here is CASSIGLAGNAETQYF. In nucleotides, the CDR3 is TGTGCCAGTAGTATTGGACTAGCGGGAAACGCGGAGACCCAGTACTTC.

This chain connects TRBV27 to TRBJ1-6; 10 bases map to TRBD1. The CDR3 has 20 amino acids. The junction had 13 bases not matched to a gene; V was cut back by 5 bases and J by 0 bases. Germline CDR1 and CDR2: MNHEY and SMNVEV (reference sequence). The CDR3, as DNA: TGTGCCAGCAGTCTAACAATGCGGGGGACAGGGGCCTCCTATAATTCACCCCTCCACTTT. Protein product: CASSLTMRGTGASYNSPLHF.

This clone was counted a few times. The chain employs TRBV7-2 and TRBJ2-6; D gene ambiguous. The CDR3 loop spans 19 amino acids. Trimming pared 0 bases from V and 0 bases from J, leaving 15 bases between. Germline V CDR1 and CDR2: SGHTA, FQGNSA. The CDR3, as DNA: TGTGCCAGCAGCTTAGCCCACTGGTCGCCACCCTCTGGGGCCAACGTCCTGACTTTC. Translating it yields CASSLAHWSPPSGANVLTF.

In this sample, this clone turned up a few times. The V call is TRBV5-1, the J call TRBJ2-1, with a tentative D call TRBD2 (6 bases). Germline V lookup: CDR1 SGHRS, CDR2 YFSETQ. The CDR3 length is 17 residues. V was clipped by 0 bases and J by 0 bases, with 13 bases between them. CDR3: CASSLDVSGSSYNEQFF. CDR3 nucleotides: TGCGCCAGCAGCTTGGATGTTAGCGGAAGCTCCTACAATGAGCAGTTCTTC.

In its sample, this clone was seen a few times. CDR3 amino acids: CASSKLAVQVKIEAFF. The DNA of the CDR3 is TGTGCCAGCAGCAAATTGGCCGTCCAGGTAAAAATTGAAGCTTTCTTT. The chain has TRBV21-1 and TRBJ1-1; the D call in the table, TRBD1, was not verified against the DNA. TRBV21-1 is a listed pseudogene. The CDR3 is made up of 16 amino acids.

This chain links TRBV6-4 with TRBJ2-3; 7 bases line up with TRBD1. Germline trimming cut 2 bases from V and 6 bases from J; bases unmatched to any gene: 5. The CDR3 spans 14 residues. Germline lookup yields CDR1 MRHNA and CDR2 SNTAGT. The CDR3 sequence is CASSDGDSADTQYF. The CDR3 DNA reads TGTGCCAGCAGTGACGGGGACAGCGCTGATACGCAGTATTTT.

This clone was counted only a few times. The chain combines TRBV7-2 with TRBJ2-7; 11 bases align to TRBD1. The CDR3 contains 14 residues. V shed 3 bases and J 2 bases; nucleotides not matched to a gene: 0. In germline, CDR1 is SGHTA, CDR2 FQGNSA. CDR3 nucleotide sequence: TGTGCCAGCAGCTTGGGACAGGGGGCCTACGAGCAGTACTTC. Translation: CASSLGQGAYEQYF.